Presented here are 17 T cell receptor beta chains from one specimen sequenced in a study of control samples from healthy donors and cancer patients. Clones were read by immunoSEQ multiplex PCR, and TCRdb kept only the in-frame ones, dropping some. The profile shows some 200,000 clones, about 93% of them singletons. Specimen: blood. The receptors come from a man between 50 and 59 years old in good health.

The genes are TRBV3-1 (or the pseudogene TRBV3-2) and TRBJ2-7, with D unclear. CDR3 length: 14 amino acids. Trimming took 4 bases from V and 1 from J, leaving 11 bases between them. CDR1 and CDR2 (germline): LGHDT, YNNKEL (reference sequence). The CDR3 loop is CASSPRRDSYEQYF. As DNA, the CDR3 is TGTGCCAGCAGCCCGCGAAGGGATTCCTACGAGCAGTACTTC.

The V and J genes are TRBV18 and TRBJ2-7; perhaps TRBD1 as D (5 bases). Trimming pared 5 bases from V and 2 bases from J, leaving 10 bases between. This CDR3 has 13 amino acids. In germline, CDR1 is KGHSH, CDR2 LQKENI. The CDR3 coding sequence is TGTGCCAGCTCATTGCAGGGTGCCTACGAGCAGTACTTC. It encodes CASSLQGAYEQYF.

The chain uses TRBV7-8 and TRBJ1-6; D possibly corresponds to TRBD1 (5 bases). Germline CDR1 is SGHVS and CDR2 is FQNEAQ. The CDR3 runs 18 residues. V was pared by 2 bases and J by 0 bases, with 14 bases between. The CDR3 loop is CASSLWPGKGSYNSPLHF. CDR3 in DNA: TGTGCCAGCAGCTTATGGCCAGGGAAGGGCTCCTATAATTCACCCCTCCACTTT.

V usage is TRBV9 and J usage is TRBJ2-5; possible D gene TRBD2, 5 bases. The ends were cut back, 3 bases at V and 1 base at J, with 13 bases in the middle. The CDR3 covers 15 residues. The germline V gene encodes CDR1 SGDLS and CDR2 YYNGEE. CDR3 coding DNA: TGTGCCAGCAGCGGTAAGACGGGGATCCAAGAGACCCAGTACTTC. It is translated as CASSGKTGIQETQYF. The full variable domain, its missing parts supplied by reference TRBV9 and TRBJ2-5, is DSGVTQTPKHLITATGQRVTLRCSPRSGDLSVYWYQQSLDQGLQFLIQYYNGEERAKGNILERFSAQQFPDLHSELNLSSLELGDSALYFCASSGKTGIQETQYFGPGTRLLVL.

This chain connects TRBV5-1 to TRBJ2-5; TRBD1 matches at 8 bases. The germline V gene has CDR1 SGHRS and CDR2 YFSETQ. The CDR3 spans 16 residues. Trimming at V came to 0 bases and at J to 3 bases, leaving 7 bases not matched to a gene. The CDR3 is CASSLGTGPGKETQYF. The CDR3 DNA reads TGCGCCAGCAGCTTGGGGACAGGGCCAGGGAAAGAGACCCAGTACTTC.

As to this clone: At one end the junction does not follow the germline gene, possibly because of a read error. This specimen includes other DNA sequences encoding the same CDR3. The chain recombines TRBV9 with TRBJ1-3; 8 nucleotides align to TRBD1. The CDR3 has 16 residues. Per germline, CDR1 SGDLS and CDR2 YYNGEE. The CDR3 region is CASSVQGAQSGNTIYF. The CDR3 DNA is TGTGCCAGTAGCGTTCAGGGGGCACAGTCTGGAAACACCATATATTTT.

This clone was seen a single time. The CDR3 nucleotides are TGTGCCAGCAGCCGGTCTTCAGGCAGCGCTTCCTACGAGCAGTACTTC. Its translation: CASSRSSGSASYEQYF. The chain links TRBV7-2 to TRBJ2-7, with no clear D. V lost 5 bases, J lost 1 base, and 18 bases lay in between. Looked up from germline, CDR1 is SGHTA and CDR2 is FQGNSA. There are 16 residues in the CDR3.

The CDR3 sequence: CASSLPGQTSYYEQYV. CDR3 nucleotide sequence: TGTGCCAGCAGTTTACCCGGACAGACTTCCTACTACGAGCAGTACGTC. The V call is TRBV27, the J call TRBJ2-7, with a possible D match to TRBD1 (6 bases). The germline V gene encodes CDR1 MNHEY and CDR2 SMNVEV (reference sequence). V was clipped by 2 bases and J by 3 bases, with 17 bases between them. The CDR3 is 16 amino acids.

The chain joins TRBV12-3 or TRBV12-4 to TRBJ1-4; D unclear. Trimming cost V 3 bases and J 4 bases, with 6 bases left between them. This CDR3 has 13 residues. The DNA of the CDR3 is TGTGCCAGCAGTTTGAAAAGTAATGAAAAACTGTTTTTT. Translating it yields CASSLKSNEKLFF.

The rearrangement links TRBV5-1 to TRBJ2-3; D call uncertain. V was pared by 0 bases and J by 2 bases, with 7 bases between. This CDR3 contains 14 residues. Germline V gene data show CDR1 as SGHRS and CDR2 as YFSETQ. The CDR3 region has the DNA TGCGCCAGCAGCTTGGTAACGTTCACAGATACGCAGTATTTT. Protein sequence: CASSLVTFTDTQYF.

The CDR3 DNA reads TGTGCCAGCAGCGGGGGATTGGGCAATCAGCCCCAGCATTTT. Residues: CASSGGLGNQPQHF. The V and J genes are TRBV5-8 and TRBJ1-5, with D perhaps matching TRBD1 (5 bases). Germline CDR1 is SGHTS and CDR2 is YDEGEE. With 4 bases removed from V and 2 bases from J, the gap between germline ends came to 10 bases. CDR3 size: 14 residues. Full variable domain (rest looked up from reference TRBV5-8 and TRBJ1-5): EAGVTQSPTHLIKTRGQQATLRCSPISGHTSVYWYQQALGLGLQFLLWYDEGEERNRGNFPPRFSGRQFPNYSSELNVNALELEDSALYLCASSGGLGNQPQHFGDGTRLSIL.

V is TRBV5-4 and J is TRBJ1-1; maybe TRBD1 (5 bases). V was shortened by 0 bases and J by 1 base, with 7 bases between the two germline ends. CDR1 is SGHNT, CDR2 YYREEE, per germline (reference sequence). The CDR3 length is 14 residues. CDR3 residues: CASSLGGANTEAFF. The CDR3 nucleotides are TGTGCCAGCAGCTTGGGGGGCGCGAACACTGAAGCTTTCTTT.

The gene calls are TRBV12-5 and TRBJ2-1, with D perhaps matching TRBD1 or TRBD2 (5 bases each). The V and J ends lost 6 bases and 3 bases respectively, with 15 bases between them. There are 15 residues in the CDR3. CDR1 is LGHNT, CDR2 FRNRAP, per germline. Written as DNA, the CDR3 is TGTGCTAGTGGCATGGGGACGGTACACTACAATGAGCAGTTCTTC. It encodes CASGMGTVHYNEQFF.

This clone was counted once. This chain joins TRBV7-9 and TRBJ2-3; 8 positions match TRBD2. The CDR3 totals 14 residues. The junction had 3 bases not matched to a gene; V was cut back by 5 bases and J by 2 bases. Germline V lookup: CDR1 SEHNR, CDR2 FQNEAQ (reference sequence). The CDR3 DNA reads TGTGCCAGCAGCGTCGGGGGGGACACAGATACGCAGTATTTT. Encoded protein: CASSVGGDTDTQYF.

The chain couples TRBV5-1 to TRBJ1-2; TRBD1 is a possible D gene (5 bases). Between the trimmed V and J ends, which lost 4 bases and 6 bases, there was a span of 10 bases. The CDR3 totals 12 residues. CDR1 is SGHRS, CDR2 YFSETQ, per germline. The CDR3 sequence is CASSRAGDGYTF. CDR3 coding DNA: TGCGCCAGCAGCCGAGCGGGGGATGGCTACACCTTC. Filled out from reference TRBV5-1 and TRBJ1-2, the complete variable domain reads KAGVTQTPRYLIKTRGQQVTLSCSPISGHRSVSWYQQTPGQGLQFLFEYFSETQRNKGNFPGRFSGRQFSNSRSEMNVSTLELGDSALYLCASSRAGDGYTFGSGTRLTVV.

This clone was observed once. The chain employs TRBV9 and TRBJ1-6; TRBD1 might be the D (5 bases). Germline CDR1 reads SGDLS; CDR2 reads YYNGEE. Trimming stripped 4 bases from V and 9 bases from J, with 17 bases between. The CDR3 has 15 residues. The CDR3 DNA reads TGTGCCAGCAGCCCAGAGGGGAGGGAAGGTTCACCCCTCCACTTT. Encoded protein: CASSPEGREGSPLHF.

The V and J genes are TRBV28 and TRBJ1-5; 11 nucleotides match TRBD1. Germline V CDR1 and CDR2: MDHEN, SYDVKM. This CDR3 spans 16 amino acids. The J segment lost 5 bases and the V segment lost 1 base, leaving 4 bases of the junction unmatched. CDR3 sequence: CASSLFRTGGDQPQHF. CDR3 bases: TGTGCCAGCAGTTTATTTCGGACAGGGGGCGATCAGCCCCAGCATTTT. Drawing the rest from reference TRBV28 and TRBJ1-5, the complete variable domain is DVKVTQSSRYLVKRTGEKVFLECVQDMDHENMFWYRQDPGLGLRLIYFSYDVKMKEKGDIPEGYSVSREKKERFSLILESASTNQTSMYLCASSLFRTGGDQPQHFGDGTRLSIL.